The table lists the clone carrying this TCR beta chain with a few counts. What it binds is unknown. The data derive from a study of response to subunit inactivated influenza vaccine. Whole-study results and caveats: New T cells are recruited in small numbers by each seasonal influenza vaccination, according to the authors' suggestion.

TCRdb redid the calling of the RT-PCR reads with MiXCR, one entry per CDR3 protein. The table lists about 700,000 distinct CDR3 sequences, 14% of them singletons. V was clipped by 6 bases and J by 2 bases, with 11 bases between them. CDR3 length: 13 amino acids. Germline V gene sequence: CDR1 DFQATT, CDR2 SNEGSKA (reference sequence). The V and J genes are TRBV20-1 and TRBJ1-5, with D possibly matching TRBD1 (6 bases). The sample consisted of PBMCs from blood, taken roughly 15 days before vaccination. The receptor comes from a man aged 45-65 years who received an inactivated influenza vaccine. CDR3 protein: CSAPGAGNQPQHF. The DNA for the CDR3 is TGCAGTGCGCCGGGGGCGGGCAATCAGCCCCAGCATTTT.